This TCR beta chain originates from a study of cytotoxic CD8 clonotypes in ibrutinib-treated CLL (dated by TCRdb to the early 2020s). About the investigation overall: The cohort included roughly 15 treatment-naive and eleven to twelve relapsed/refractory patients; about 18 were IGHV unmutated. Partial responses were observed in about 25 patients and complete responses in 2; after a median follow-up of around 68 months, remission was maintained in approximately 14 patients and progression was observed in approximately twelve. Response samples were taken after a median of approximately eleven months on treatment, ranging from about 6 to 40 months. An average of around 260,000 productive templates and around 100,000 productive rearrangements was obtained per sample. Of the 90 or so participants in the trial, about two dozen had longitudinal samples available. Cryopreserved peripheral blood mononuclear cells were collected at three points: before therapy, at response, and at either sustained remission or disease progression.

For TCR beta library preparation, around 2 micrograms of genomic DNA were isolated from cryopreserved PBMCs. Longitudinal blood samples from CLL patients on ibrutinib monotherapy underwent high-throughput TCR beta sequencing. The patients took part in an open-label, single-center phase 2 trial of ibrutinib monotherapy. V trim: 4 bases; J trim: 5 bases; unmatched bases: 4. Per the germline V gene, SGHRS is the CDR1 and YFSETQ is the CDR2. Its CDR3 holds 13 amino acids, cysteine through phenylalanine. CDR3 DNA is the only sequence kept; it has 39 bases, read in frame from the first base. A MiSeq instrument was used for deep resolution sequencing, which targeted depths ranging from 1 in 1 million up to 1 in 200,000 T cells, with coverage averaging 10x for each clonotype. TCR beta libraries were generated with the immunoSEQ hsTCRB Kit. The original methods were these. Data were analyzed with ImmunoSEQ Data Assistant and ImmunoSEQ Analyzer, with V, D and J genes assigned per IMGT definitions. Clonality, with values ranging from 0 to 1, was calculated as one minus the normalized Shannon entropy of productive rearrangement frequencies. Only overrepresented clonotypes making up at least 0.05% of the repertoire of each patient were included in the public clonotype analysis. About twelve age-matched healthy donor repertoires from immuneACCESS were used as controls for clonality. TCRdb provides this immuneACCESS table in a form limited to in-frame rearrangements. Some clones are lacking; in checked studies, under half of them reflect an unresolved V gene, and why the rest are absent is not known. Clone size and V and J calls were adopted from that table, with D and trimming inferred from the DNA. This sample comprises approximately 9,200 clones, 60% to 75% of them detected only once. The biggest ten clones account for about 40% of the sample.

This clone was counted a few times. It lacks a known antigen. No clone much larger than this one lies a single base away; base qualities are absent. Broader findings and caveats from the paper: At ibrutinib response clonality went up, during sustained remission it held steady, and at progression it dropped back toward baseline. Sustained-remission and progressing patients did not have matched sampling times, and lymph node repertoires were not examined. Public clonotypes were rare and either shrank or stayed stable during treatment, and the rise in clonality at ibrutinib response reflected expansion of private clonotypes. Baseline clonality exceeded that of age-matched healthy donors and correlated strongly with circulating CD8+ T-cell counts.

The rearranged segments are TRBV5-1 and TRBJ2-7; 9 central bases correspond to TRBD1. This receptor was taken from a human donor with chronic lymphocytic leukemia. Sample: PBMCs, taken before ibrutinib treatment. The bases are TGCGCCAGCAGCACGGACAGGGGAAACGAGCAGTACTTC. Its coded protein is CASSTDRGNEQYF.